The entry below describes one T cell receptor beta chain. These data originate in a study of shared T cell receptors in the human thymus. The CDR3 contains 11 residues. V gave up 7 bases and J gave up 7 bases, with 10 bases separating them. Germline values: CDR1 MNHEY, CDR2 SVGAGI. Clones were sequenced by immunoSEQ multiplex PCR, and TCRdb holds only the in-frame ones, with some missing. The sample includes hundreds of thousands of clones, about 87% seen only once; the top ten take roughly 0.0087%. The same data also went into a second study, on human thymus T cells.

This chain links TRBV6-5 with TRBJ1-1, with unresolved D. Source material: thymocytes. The receptor's source is a boy less than two years old with a congenital heart defect. The CDR3 protein is CASTSSGEAFF. The CDR3 nucleotides read TGTGCCAGCACCAGCTCAGGTGAAGCTTTCTTT.